This T cell receptor (beta chain) was recovered during a study of low-dose radiotherapy and immunotherapy resistance in tumors. Study background: Intravenous ipilimumab 1 mg/kg every six weeks was given with nivolumab 240 mg every two weeks.

The CDR3 length is 12 residues. Looked up from germline, CDR1 is SGHDT and CDR2 is YYEEEE. Trimming took 0 bases from V and 9 from J, leaving 10 bases between them. Time point noted: after trial treatment. Treatment in this sample: LDRT plus nivolumab, ipilimumab, low-dose cyclophosphamide and aspirin (RACIN trial). The donors, trial participants, received nivolumab, ipilimumab, aspirin, low-dose cyclophosphamide and low-dose radiotherapy. Tumors of eligible patients were advanced, solid and lacking tumor-infiltrating lymphocytes. Gene-specific TRAV and TRBV primers were used for first-strand cDNA, covering alpha and beta chains. Amplification, which lasted roughly 20 PCR cycles, used a constant-region primer and V-primer adapter to amplify TCRs. TCRdb reprocessed the reads with MiXCR, giving one entry per CDR3 protein. This table has tens of thousands of distinct CDR3 sequences, around a fifth appearing once.

In its sample, this clonotype was seen many times. The sequence was obtained from a female donor with ovarian cancer. The chain uses TRBV5-6 and TRBJ2-7; D not certain. Sequences were derived from PBMCs, sampled after low-dose radiotherapy plus immunotherapy. The CDR3: CASSLVDSAQYF. DNA of the CDR3: TGTGCCAGCAGCTTGGTTGACTCCGCGCAGTACTTC.